What follows are 18 T cell receptor beta chains derived from one specimen sequenced in a study of blood T cells in healthy people across ages. With a J-beta primer mix and a sample-barcoded 5' primer, a second PCR ran about 7 to 11 cycles. Each CDR3 protein is one row after TCRdb ran MiXCR on the 5' RACE reads. The sample contains approximately 1.5 million distinct CDR3 sequences, roughly 43% of which appear only once. Material: blood. The receptors here all came from a woman younger than 30 in good health.

The gene calls are TRBV5-1 and TRBJ2-1; D possibly matches TRBD1 or TRBD2 (5 bases each). The germline V gene encodes CDR1 SGHRS and CDR2 YFSETQ. The V end lost 4 bases, the J end lost 6 bases, and 14 bases lay between the germline ends. The CDR3 runs to 14 residues. The CDR3 DNA is TGCGCCAGCAGCAGGGTCGGGGACCCCAATGAGCAGTTCTTC. It yields the protein CASSRVGDPNEQFF.

The V call is TRBV7-9, the J call TRBJ1-2, with a tentative D call TRBD1 (6 bases). V was pared by 5 bases and J by 5 bases, with 15 bases between. This CDR3 has 14 amino acids. CDR1 and CDR2 from the germline V gene are SEHNR and FQNEAQ (reference sequence). The CDR3 region is CASSTTRTVYGYTF. In nucleotides, the CDR3 is TGTGCCAGCAGCACTACTAGGACAGTATATGGCTACACCTTC.

The CDR3 DNA sequence: TGCAGTGCTGGCGAGGGAGACACGGTCTATGGCTACACCTTC. Encoded protein: CSAGEGDTVYGYTF. The V gene is TRBV20-1, the J gene TRBJ1-2; D is unclear. V gave up 5 bases and J gave up 4 bases, with 17 bases separating them. The V gene's germline CDR1 is DFQATT and CDR2 SNEGSKA (reference sequence). The CDR3 extends over 14 amino acids.

As for this clonotype: One end of the junction does not line up with germline, which may come from a read error. The chain carries TRBV7-9 and TRBJ2-1; TRBD2 aligns across 7 bases. The germline V gene encodes CDR1 SEHNR and CDR2 FQNEAQ (reference sequence). This CDR3 is 15 amino acids long. CDR3 sequence: CASSPPLLADNERFF. As DNA, the CDR3 is TGTGCCAGCAGCCCCCCGTTGCTAGCGGACAATGAGCGGTTCTTC.

The genes are TRBV28 and TRBJ1-4; a weak D match, TRBD1 (5 bases). This CDR3 is 14 amino acids long. Germline V gene data show CDR1 as MDHEN and CDR2 as SYDVKM. Trimming cost V 9 bases and J 0 bases, with 11 bases left between them. CDR3 residues: CASETGATNEKLFF. CDR3 sequence (DNA): TGTGCCAGTGAGACGGGGGCAACTAATGAAAAACTGTTTTTT.

The DNA for the CDR3 is TGCAGTGCTCGTGGGTCGAACACTGAAGCTTTCTTT. Protein: CSARGSNTEAFF. The J gene is TRBJ1-1, the V gene TRBV20-1; D is unclear. Germline CDR1 and CDR2: DFQATT and SNEGSKA (reference sequence). The CDR3 contains 12 residues. The V gene lost 5 bases and the J gene lost 1 base, with 8 bases spanning the gap.

Points on this clonotype: At one end, the junction sequence differs from germline, possibly due to a read error. The V and J genes are TRBV6-2 or TRBV6-3 and TRBJ2-3; 8 bases fit TRBD2. Per germline, CDR1 MNHEY and CDR2 SVGEGT. The CDR3 is made up of 16 amino acids. The DNA of the CDR3 is TGTGCCAGCAGTTCCCGGACTAGGACTAGCACAGATACGCGGTATTTT. Translation gives CASSSRTRTSTDTRYF.

V and J are TRBV20-1 and TRBJ2-5; D remains unclear. In germline, CDR1 is DFQATT, CDR2 SNEGSKA (reference sequence). V lost 2 bases and J lost 1, with 11 bases in between. The CDR3 consists of 14 residues. CDR3 amino acids: CSARMPGRQETQYF. The CDR3 DNA reads as TGCAGTGCTAGAATGCCCGGGCGCCAAGAGACCCAGTACTTC.

This clonotype was counted between two and nine times. The genes are TRBV18 and TRBJ1-5; D is unresolved. The V end was cut by 2 bases, the J end by 3 bases, with 5 bases between. The germline V gene encodes CDR1 KGHSH and CDR2 LQKENI. The CDR3 has 13 residues. The CDR3 coding sequence is TGTGCCAGCTCACCAAATGACAATCAGCCCCAGCATTTT. Translation gives CASSPNDNQPQHF.

This chain joins TRBV20-1 and TRBJ2-5; 8 nucleotides align to TRBD2. The CDR3 loop spans 12 amino acids. The V gene's germline CDR1 is DFQATT and CDR2 SNEGSKA (reference sequence). V dropped 6 bases and J dropped 11; count of bases not matched to a gene: 11. CDR3 sequence (DNA): TGCAGTGCAGCGGGAGTTCACAATGAGCAGTACTTC. Amino acids: CSAAGVHNEQYF.

The CDR3 reads CANFAHCTDTQYF. In DNA form, the CDR3 reads TGTGCCAACTTCGCTCATTGCACAGATACGCAGTATTTT. The rearrangement uses TRBV21-1 and TRBJ2-3. TRBV21-1 is noted as a pseudogene. This CDR3 is built from 13 residues.

This clonotype was picked up a small number of times. This rearrangement joins TRBV29-1 to TRBJ2-3; D not resolved. Germline CDR1 and CDR2: SQVTM and ANQGSEA. This CDR3 contains 12 residues. The ends were cut back, 6 bases at V and 2 bases at J, with 9 bases in the middle. The chain's CDR3 is CSVAPDTDTQYF. CDR3 bases: TGCAGCGTCGCACCGGACACAGATACGCAGTATTTT.

This clonotype was seen a few times. V and J are TRBV6-5 and TRBJ1-2; 8 bases map to TRBD1. The germline CDR1 and CDR2 sequences are MNHEY and SVGAGI. CDR3 length: 15 amino acids. The V segment lost 5 bases and the J segment 4 bases; nucleotides outside the gene matches: 9. DNA for the CDR3: TGTGCCAGCAGTCTAAACCAGGGGGCTGCCTATGGCTACACCTTC. Translating gives CASSLNQGAAYGYTF.

V gene TRBV11-2 combines with J gene TRBJ2-1; 7 bases map to TRBD2. Gene TRBJ2-7 matches the end of the DNA better, so the J call may be wrong. Germline values: CDR1 SGHAT, CDR2 FQNNGV. This CDR3 is built from 15 residues. CDR3 in DNA: TGTGCCAGCAGCTCCGTGCGGGGGAAGTACAATGAGCAGTACTTC. This codes for CASSSVRGKYNEQYF.

The rearrangement uses TRBV5-1 and TRBJ2-5; 9 bases line up with TRBD1. Germline V gene data show CDR1 as SGHRS and CDR2 as YFSETQ. The CDR3 runs 15 residues. Unmatched junction bases numbered 4, after V lost 0 bases and J lost 4 bases. The CDR3 DNA follows: TGCGCCAGCAGCTTGGGGACAGGGGACAGAGAGACCCAGTACTTC. Translation gives CASSLGTGDRETQYF.

This chain uses TRBV9 with TRBJ1-1, with 8 bases identical to TRBD1. The V gene's germline CDR1 is SGDLS and CDR2 YYNGEE. The CDR3 totals 16 residues. The V segment lost 3 bases and the J segment 3 bases; nucleotides outside the gene matches: 10. CDR3 region: CASSDGTGVMDTEAFF. CDR3 nucleotide sequence: TGTGCCAGCAGCGACGGGACAGGTGTGATGGACACTGAAGCTTTCTTT.

The chain joins TRBV27 to TRBJ2-3, with 7 bases identical to TRBD2. V was pared by 3 bases and J by 8 bases, with 8 bases of the junction left unmatched. The CDR3 has 14 residues. Germline V gives CDR1 MNHEY, CDR2 SMNVEV (reference sequence). The CDR3 here is CASSFSGPRSTQYF. In nucleotides, the CDR3 is TGTGCCAGCAGTTTTAGCGGGCCGCGTTCTACGCAGTATTTT.

This chain connects TRBV11-2 to TRBJ2-6; D is unclear. CDR1 and CDR2 from the germline V gene are SGHAT and FQNNGV. V dropped 2 bases and J dropped 0 bases, with 5 bases sitting between them. The length of the CDR3 is 15 residues. Written as DNA, the CDR3 is TGTGCCAGCAGCTTAAGGTTCTCTGGGGCCAACGTCCTGACTTTC. Translated: CASSLRFSGANVLTF.